These 10 T cell receptor beta chains share one sample of origin, sequenced in a study of blood T cells in healthy people across ages. It was with a sample-barcoded 5' primer and a J-beta primer mix that a second PCR of roughly 6 to 12 cycles was run. One entry per CDR3 protein results from TCRdb running MiXCR on the 5' RACE reads. The sample holds around 800,000 distinct CDR3 sequences, 60% to 80% seen once. Sequenced sample: blood. Receptors were obtained from a man in his thirties or forties in good health.

The chain links TRBV6-2 or TRBV6-3 to TRBJ1-5; the D gene is possibly TRBD1 (6 bases). Germline CDR1 reads MNHEY; CDR2 reads SVGEGT. The CDR3 loop spans 16 amino acids. V lost 2 bases and J 7 bases, leaving 18 bases between the germline ends. CDR3 nucleotides: TGTGCCAGCAGTTACGGGGCCCACAGGGTCGGGCAGCCCCAGCATTTT. Its translation is CASSYGAHRVGQPQHF.

J is TRBJ2-1 and V is TRBV27; 8 bases line up with TRBD2. V gave up 2 bases and J gave up 8 bases; unmatched junction bases: 8. Germline-derived CDR1 and CDR2 are MNHEY and SMNVEV (reference sequence). The CDR3 is 15 amino acids. In nucleotides, the CDR3 is TGTGCCAGCAGTTTAACTAGCGGAATGGTAGATGAGCAGTTCTTC. Residues: CASSLTSGMVDEQFF.

This chain connects TRBV4-3 to TRBJ2-5, with D unresolved. The J call could be wrong; TRBJ2-7 is a better fit for the DNA end. In germline, CDR1 is LGHNA, CDR2 YSLEER. The CDR3 has 15 amino acids. CDR3 nucleotides: TGCGCCAGCAGCCCCCAAAGGTCCACCTCCTACGAGCAGTACTTC. Translation: CASSPQRSTSYEQYF.

The chain carries TRBV7-2 and TRBJ2-3, with 16 bases aligning to TRBD2. The germline V gene has CDR1 SGHTA and CDR2 FQGNSA. V dropped 6 bases and J dropped 5; count of bases not matched to a gene: 5. The CDR3 is 16 residues long. CDR3 residues: CASRPGLAGGLDTQYF. CDR3 bases: TGTGCCAGCAGACCGGGACTAGCGGGGGGGTTAGATACGCAGTATTTT.

This clonotype was counted only a few times. The J gene is TRBJ1-2, the V gene TRBV27; 8 bases agree with TRBD1. Germline-derived CDR1 and CDR2 are MNHEY and SMNVEV (reference sequence). J was trimmed by 6 bases and V by 4 bases; bases with no gene match: 13. The CDR3 covers 16 residues. The CDR3 DNA follows: TGTGCCAGCAGTTCGTCTGACAGGGGTATTGTCAATGGCTACACCTTC. It encodes CASSSSDRGIVNGYTF.

The J gene is TRBJ2-2, the V gene TRBV5-1; TRBD1 agrees at 10 bases. V was clipped by 3 bases and J by 3 bases; unmatched bases: 5. Germline CDR1 reads SGHRS; CDR2 reads YFSETQ. The CDR3 loop spans 16 amino acids. CDR3 nucleotide sequence: TGCGCCAGCAGCTCACCGGGACAGGGGTACACCGGGGAGCTGTTTTTT. Its protein is CASSSPGQGYTGELFF.

This clonotype was counted between two and nine times. The rearrangement links TRBV29-1 to TRBJ2-3; 10 bases are shared with TRBD2. Germline-derived CDR1 and CDR2 are SQVTM and ANQGSEA. The J segment lost 4 bases and the V segment lost 6 bases, leaving 4 bases of the junction unmatched. The CDR3 spans 13 residues. CDR3 in DNA: TGCAGCGTATGGACTAGCGGTCCAGATACGCAGTATTTT. Translated, it gives CSVWTSGPDTQYF.

The chain recombines TRBV29-1 with TRBJ2-1, with 7 bases matching TRBD1. Trimming cost V 7 bases and J 5 bases; bases outside gene matches: 8. Germline CDR1 is SQVTM and CDR2 is ANQGSEA. CDR3 length equals 13 residues. The CDR3 DNA is TGCAGCGCAAGGGGGCCCCCGAACAATGAGCAGTTCTTC. It yields the protein CSARGPPNNEQFF.

The gene calls are TRBV9 and TRBJ2-7, with a possible D match to TRBD1 (6 bases). This CDR3 has 14 residues. V was shortened by 4 bases and J by 0 bases, with 11 bases between the two germline ends. Germline-derived CDR1 and CDR2 are SGDLS and YYNGEE. Written as DNA, the CDR3 is TGTGCCAGCAGCCCTATGGGGGCCTCCTACGAGCAGTACTTC. Translated: CASSPMGASYEQYF.

This clonotype has a handful of counts. This chain links TRBV6-5 with TRBJ2-7; 10 positions agree with TRBD1. Germline V lookup: CDR1 MNHEY, CDR2 SVGAGI. With V trimmed by 6 bases and J by 6 bases, 11 bases remained unmatched. The CDR3 covers 15 residues. The CDR3 bases are TGTGCCAGCAGCTTTCTGGGACAGGGGCAAGGCGAGCAGTACTTC. Translated, it gives CASSFLGQGQGEQYF.